This T cell receptor beta chain derives from a study of cytomegalovirus exposure and HLA in healthy donors. Study as a whole: From approximately 170 million T cells, an earlier analysis saw 120 million or so unique TCR beta sequences.

This clone was counted a few times. Its antigen is still unknown. PCR primers comprised 60 Vbeta and 13 Jbeta primers. Under the authors' procedure: Approximately 73 million unique TCR beta chains, 9 million to 14 million shared, were counted in a later analysis. Generated by immunoSEQ multiplex PCR, the TCRdb table keeps only in-frame clones and is missing some. V, J and clone size derive from that table, while D and trimming were established from the DNA sequence. This table holds fewer than 55,000 clones, roughly 72% found once. Findings and caveats of the study: With high specificity and sensitivity, the classifier reportedly diagnosed cytomegalovirus status.

Input material: PBMCs. This TCR was sampled from a woman aged 45 to 65 in good health and CMV-seropositive.

The CDR3 region has the DNA TGTGCCAGCAGTTCAGGAGCGGCGGGAACCTCTGGAAACACCATATATTTT. Residues: CASSSGAAGTSGNTIYF. J is TRBJ1-3 and V is TRBV28; D is ambiguous. The CDR3 runs 17 residues. V lost 4 bases to trimming and J lost 0 bases, with 16 bases between them. The V gene's germline CDR1 is MDHEN and CDR2 SYDVKM.